The next 9 T cell receptor beta chains were all read from a single sample in a study of vaccination and CD4 T cells after COVID-19. These TCRs are of unknown antigen specificity. With the Oncomine TCR Beta short-read assay, DNA from cultured CD4+ T cells was sequenced. TCRdb redid the calling of the PCR reads with MiXCR, one entry per CDR3 protein. Altogether roughly 14,000 distinct CDR3 sequences are present, about 21% being singletons, with the ten largest covering around 15%. The treatment: roughly 11-day PBMC culture with coronavirus spike peptide pools or control peptides (ViraFEST assay). The source material was cultured CD4+ T cells from blood. The receptors come from a human donor with COVID-19.

This clonotype has more than one count but fewer than ten. This sequence joins TRBV6-1 and TRBJ1-1; D not resolved. The CDR3 is made up of 13 amino acids. Trimming removed 6 bases at V and 7 bases at J, with 15 bases between. Germline V gene data show CDR1 as MNHNS and CDR2 as SASEGT. For the CDR3, the DNA is TGTGCCAGCAGGTGGGTGGTTGGCAATGAAGCTTTCTTT. Translation: CASRWVVGNEAFF.

This clonotype turned up a few times. This chain links TRBV5-4 with TRBJ1-6, with 8 positions matching TRBD1. With 4 bases clipped from V and 7 bases from J, the junction kept 10 bases outside the gene matches. Germline-derived CDR1 and CDR2 are SGHNT and YYREEE (reference sequence). The CDR3 totals 16 residues. The CDR3 bases are TGTGCCAGCAGCCCCATACCAGGGGGCACGAATTCACCCCTCCACTTT. It specifies CASSPIPGGTNSPLHF.

V usage is TRBV19 and J usage is TRBJ2-1; TRBD2 agrees at 7 bases. This CDR3 region has 17 residues. Germline loops: CDR1 LNHDA, CDR2 SQIVND (reference sequence). The V gene end was trimmed by 5 bases and the J gene end by 1 base; junction bases not matched to a gene: 11. CDR3 nucleotide sequence: TGTGCCAGTAGTGTGTCCCTTGGGGGGGGTTCCTACAATGAGCAGTTCTTC. Protein: CASSVSLGGGSYNEQFF.

This clonotype was counted only a few times. This chain uses TRBV5-4 with TRBJ2-5; D unresolved. Germline CDR1 SGHNT, CDR2 YYREEE (reference sequence). Trimming removed 5 bases at V and 1 base at J, with 12 bases between. CDR3 length: 14 amino acids. The CDR3 reads CASSSIRSQETQYF. CDR3 sequence (DNA): TGTGCCAGCAGTTCTATCAGGTCCCAAGAGACCCAGTACTTC.

The rearrangement joins TRBV12-3 or TRBV12-4 to TRBJ2-1; D is undetermined. The CDR3 covers 11 residues. V gave up 2 bases and J gave up 7 bases, with 3 bases separating them. CDR3: CASSLINEQFF. CDR3 coding DNA: TGTGCCAGCAGTTTAATTAATGAGCAGTTCTTC.

A few counts support this clonotype. V gene TRBV7-2 combines with J gene TRBJ1-1; TRBD1 is a possible D gene (5 bases). This CDR3 spans 12 amino acids. V lost 4 bases, J lost 8 bases, and 11 bases lay in between. Germline values: CDR1 SGHTA, CDR2 FQGNSA. CDR3 in amino acids: CASSWGMWEAFF. The CDR3 nucleotides are TGTGCCAGCAGCTGGGGGATGTGGGAAGCTTTCTTT. Filled out from reference TRBV7-2 and TRBJ1-1, the complete variable domain reads GAGVSQSPSNKVTEKGKDVELRCDPISGHTALYWYRQSLGQGLEFLIYFQGNSAPDKSGLPSDRFSAERTGGSVSTLTIQRTQQEDSAVYLCASSWGMWEAFFGQGTRLTVV.

This clonotype was seen a single time. The chain links TRBV5-1 to TRBJ2-2; no firm D call. The CDR3 consists of 16 residues. Trimming took off 0 bases at V and 1 base at J, with 10 bases between the two ends. Germline values: CDR1 SGHRS, CDR2 YFSETQ. Written as DNA, the CDR3 is TGCGCCAGCAGCTTGGGAACAAAACAGAACACCGGGGAGCTGTTTTTT. This codes for CASSLGTKQNTGELFF.

The sample holds a few counts of this clonotype. The V call is TRBV6-1, the J call TRBJ2-7; 11 nucleotides agree with TRBD1. The CDR3 runs 14 residues. Trimming cost V 6 bases and J 5 bases; bases outside gene matches: 6. Germline CDR1 and CDR2: MNHNS and SASEGT. The CDR3 sequence is CASRGTGGNNEQYF. The CDR3, as DNA: TGTGCCAGCAGAGGGACAGGGGGAAACAACGAGCAGTACTTC.

This clonotype was observed a few times. The chain couples TRBV4-3 to TRBJ2-3, with TRBD1 matching over 9 bases. The CDR3 has 18 amino acids. CDR1 is LGHNA and CDR2 is YSLEER in the germline V gene. The J segment lost 2 bases and the V segment lost 3 bases, leaving 12 bases of the junction unmatched. The CDR3 sequence: CASSHAYGQGTSTDTQYF. CDR3 DNA sequence: TGCGCCAGCAGCCACGCCTACGGACAGGGGACTTCCACAGATACGCAGTATTTT.